A single sample is the source of the 16 T cell receptor beta chains below, sequenced in a study of metastatic and nonmetastatic thyroid tumors. TCRdb re-called the PCR reads with MiXCR. The sample comprises tens of thousands of clones, more than 13% of which are singletons, and 3% to 4% rests with the top ten. Each patient went into thyroid surgery without having received any treatment. The sequenced sample consisted of blood. The receptors were gathered from a female donor with papillary thyroid cancer or a benign thyroid nodule (not recorded which). Some clones in this sample may be carry-over from other donors' samples.

This clone was picked up one time. One end of the junction is discordant with germline, which a read error may explain. V usage is TRBV11-3 and J usage is TRBJ2-2, with D unclear. Germline V lookup: CDR1 SGHNT, CDR2 YENEEA. CDR3 size: 15 residues. In nucleotides, the CDR3 is TGTGCCTGCAGCTCGGACGTCCTGGCGACCGGGGAGCTGTTTTTT. It encodes CACSSDVLATGELFF.

This clone was picked up a small number of times. A junction boundary mismatches the germline segment, possibly from a read error. This chain connects TRBV24-1 to TRBJ2-7; no firm D call. CDR3 length: 17 residues. Germline CDR1 KGHDR, CDR2 SFDVKD. In DNA form, the CDR3 reads TGTGCCACTAGTGGTTCCGCCGCGAACCCTAAAGTTTACGAGCAGTACTTC. Residues: CATSGSAANPKVYEQYF.

The chain employs TRBV19 and TRBJ1-5, with D possibly TRBD1 on 5 matching bases. V was pared by 3 bases and J by 1 base, with 7 bases between. CDR1 and CDR2 from the germline V gene are LNHDA and SQIVND (reference sequence). This CDR3 comprises 14 residues. CDR3 nucleotide sequence: TGTGCCAGTAGTATTTGGGGGAGCAATCAGCCCCAGCATTTT. This codes for CASSIWGSNQPQHF.

This clone was observed at least ten times. J is TRBJ1-5 and V is TRBV27, with a tentative D call TRBD1 (5 bases). Trimming left V 6 bases short and J 6 bases short, with 12 bases between. CDR1 and CDR2 from the germline V gene are MNHEY and SMNVEV (reference sequence). CDR3 length: 13 amino acids. CDR3 bases: TGTGCCAGCAGCATCTCGGGACCTCAGCCCCAGCATTTT. This encodes CASSISGPQPQHF.

The chain combines TRBV9 with TRBJ1-5; 7 bases are a match to TRBD1. Germline lookup yields CDR1 SGDLS and CDR2 YYNGEE. With 4 bases clipped from V and 7 bases from J, the junction kept 11 bases outside the gene matches. The CDR3 length is 15 residues. The CDR3 coding sequence is TGTGCCAGCAGCCGAGACAGGGAGGTAGGACAGCCCCAGCATTTT. This translates into CASSRDREVGQPQHF. Looking up the rest from reference TRBV9 and TRBJ1-5 gives the full variable domain: DSGVTQTPKHLITATGQRVTLRCSPRSGDLSVYWYQQSLDQGLQFLIQYYNGEERAKGNILERFSAQQFPDLHSELNLSSLELGDSALYFCASSRDREVGQPQHFGDGTRLSIL.

This clone was detected many times. The chain joins TRBV5-1 to TRBJ2-3, with a weak D call TRBD1 (5 bases). Germline V CDR1 and CDR2: SGHRS, YFSETQ. V shed 4 bases and J shed 7 bases, with 22 bases lying between them. This CDR3 has 16 amino acids. Here the CDR3 reads CASSPYRQSQENTQYF. Here the CDR3 DNA reads TGCGCCAGCAGCCCCTATAGACAGTCTCAGGAGAATACGCAGTATTTT. The variable domain in full, with the rest retrieved from reference TRBV5-1 and TRBJ2-3, is KAGVTQTPRYLIKTRGQQVTLSCSPISGHRSVSWYQQTPGQGLQFLFEYFSETQRNKGNFPGRFSGRQFSNSRSEMNVSTLELGDSALYLCASSPYRQSQENTQYFGPGTRLTVL.

This clone was picked up many times. The CDR3 region is CSVVVVAGDYEQYF. The CDR3 region has the DNA TGCAGCGTTGTGGTAGTGGCGGGAGACTACGAGCAGTACTTC. The chain links TRBV29-1 to TRBJ2-7; TRBD2 agrees at 7 bases. V lost 4 bases to trimming and J lost 3 bases; unmatched junction nucleotides: 9. Per germline, CDR1 SQVTM and CDR2 ANQGSEA. The CDR3 covers 14 residues.

This clone was picked up many times. The chain has TRBV3-1 and TRBJ2-7; 11 positions match TRBD2. The CDR3 contains 15 residues. J lost 3 bases, V lost 4 bases, and 5 bases had no gene match. Germline V gene lookup returns CDR1 LGHDT and CDR2 YNNKEL (reference sequence). The CDR3 nucleotides are TGTGCCAGCAGCCGCCCGACTAGCGGGAACTACGAGCAGTACTTC. It is translated as CASSRPTSGNYEQYF.

This clone was counted a few times. This CDR3 reads CASSKTGEMSFQPQHF. Here the CDR3 DNA reads TGTGCCAGCAGTAAAACAGGGGAAATGAGTTTTCAGCCCCAGCATTTT. V gene TRBV27 combines with J gene TRBJ1-5; 7 bases line up with TRBD1. The junction had 13 bases not matched to a gene; V was cut back by 5 bases and J by 6 bases. Germline assignment: CDR1 MNHEY and CDR2 SMNVEV (reference sequence). The CDR3 has 16 amino acids.

This clone is medium-sized. The chain recombines TRBV5-1 with TRBJ2-2, with 7 bases matching TRBD2. Germline V gene sequence: CDR1 SGHRS, CDR2 YFSETQ. The V and J ends lost 0 bases and 2 bases, in that order; junction bases with no gene match: 1. The CDR3 has 15 amino acids. The CDR3 nucleotides read TGCGCCAGCAGCTTGGTAGCGGGCAACACCGGGGAGCTGTTTTTT. It translates to CASSLVAGNTGELFF.

This clone was detected many times. This may be a read error: a much more frequent sequence differs by one nucleotide. This chain links TRBV19 with TRBJ1-5, with 7 bases aligning to TRBD1. The CDR3 is 15 residues long. CDR1 is LNHDA and CDR2 is SQIVND in the germline V gene (reference sequence). The CDR3 region has the DNA TGTGCCTGTAGTATTGGACAGGCCGAGAATCAGCCCCAGCATTTT. As protein: CACSIGQAENQPQHF.

The chain has TRBV16 and TRBJ1-2; 7 bases fit TRBD1. J lost 8 bases, V lost 4 bases, and 10 bases had no gene match. From germline, CDR1 is KGHSY and CDR2 FQNENV. The CDR3 is 14 residues long. CDR3 sequence (DNA): TGTGCCAGCAGCCCTTCTCTGACAGGGTACGGCTACACCTTC. Amino acids: CASSPSLTGYGYTF. The whole variable domain, remainder taken from reference TRBV16 and TRBJ1-2, is GEEVAQTPKHLVRGEGQKAKLYCAPIKGHSYVFWYQQVLKNEFKFLISFQNENVFDETGMPKERFSAKCLPNSPCSLEIQATKLEDSAVYFCASSPSLTGYGYTFGSGTRLTVV.

This clone is categorized as medium-sized (0.01 to 0.1%). The genes are TRBV20-1 and TRBJ2-1, with TRBD2 identical over 8 bases. The V gene end was trimmed by 6 bases and the J gene end by 2 bases; junction bases not matched to a gene: 9. CDR1 is DFQATT and CDR2 is SNEGSKA in the germline V gene (reference sequence). This CDR3 has 15 amino acids. CDR3 sequence reads: CSAPGRGAAYNEQFF. The DNA of the CDR3 is TGCAGTGCACCGGGGCGGGGGGCGGCCTACAATGAGCAGTTCTTC.

This clone was seen repeatedly, ten times or more. The genes are TRBV20-1 and TRBJ2-1; 9 bases line up with TRBD2. V lost 6 bases and J lost 7; bases outside the gene matches: 13. The V gene's germline CDR1 is DFQATT and CDR2 SNEGSKA (reference sequence). This CDR3 is 15 amino acids long. In nucleotides, the CDR3 is TGCAGTGCCCTAAAGTTGGCGGGAGGGCCAAATGAGCAGTTCTTC. Its translation is CSALKLAGGPNEQFF.

This clone was counted only a few times. The CDR3, as DNA: TGCGCCAGCAGCCAAGATCGTGCAGCCCCGGTAAGGGAGCTGTTTTTT. Translating gives CASSQDRAAPVRELFF. This chain uses TRBV4-3 with TRBJ2-2; no firm D call. Trimming stripped 0 bases from V and 9 bases from J, with 17 bases between. Germline lookup yields CDR1 LGHNA and CDR2 YSLEER. This CDR3 is built from 16 residues.

This clone was recorded at least ten times. The chain couples TRBV6-1 to TRBJ1-2; 7 bases agree with TRBD1. Germline CDR1 reads MNHNS; CDR2 reads SASEGT. This CDR3 contains 15 residues. V dropped 4 bases and J dropped 2; count of bases not matched to a gene: 7. The CDR3, as DNA: TGTGCCAGCAGTGGGAGGGACAGTGCCAACTATGGCTACACCTTC. Residues: CASSGRDSANYGYTF.